The sequence of this TCR beta chain was determined in a study of T cell changes during pregnancy in multiple sclerosis. Only one count was recorded for this clone. Using immunoSEQ multiplex PCR, the repertoire was profiled, and TCRdb retains in-frame clones only, with some absent. Of about 100,000 clones detected, around 94% appear once; the ten largest clones hold about 2.4%. The V gene lost 7 bases and the J gene lost 4 bases, with 14 bases spanning the gap. Germline V gene sequence: CDR1 MNHNS, CDR2 SASEGT. The CDR3 sequence is 14 residues long. The rearrangement links TRBV6-1 to TRBJ1-3; D unclear. The receptor comes from a female donor with multiple sclerosis, enrolled in a pregnancy study. This specimen consisted of peripheral blood, obtained in the first trimester of pregnancy. The DNA of the CDR3 is TGTGCCAGCACTAGACTAGGGCCAGGAAACACCATATATTTT. It encodes CASTRLGPGNTIYF.